This TCR beta chain was documented in a study of beta chain features in type 1 diabetes. Findings and caveats of the study: Among patients, naive, central memory and Treg TCRB repertoires appeared more similar than among healthy donors.

The CDR3 covers 16 residues. In germline, CDR1 is SGHRS, CDR2 YFSETQ. V shed 0 bases, J shed 8 bases, and the junction held 8 bases outside the gene matches. Notes on this clone: The target antigen is unknown.

Investigators reverse transcribed all isolated RNA, so they sequenced expressed TCRB transcripts. Method: immunoSEQ multiplex PCR; TCRdb's copy keeps in-frame clones and lacks some. The sample lists around 400,000 clones; over 12% were seen once. The chain joins TRBV5-1 to TRBJ1-4; TRBD1 agrees at 9 bases. The sample was naive CD4+ T cells from blood. This clonotype originated in a woman in her late teens or twenties in good health. The CDR3 nucleotides read TGCGCCAGCAGCTTGGATTGGGACAGGGACTACGAAAAACTGTTTTTT. Encoded protein: CASSLDWDRDYEKLFF.